Listed here are 25 T cell receptor beta chains from one sample, sequenced in a study of B cell selection in AIRE deficiency. Sorted regulatory T cells were CD4-positive, CD25-high and CD127-low or negative. Clones were read by immunoSEQ multiplex PCR, and TCRdb kept only the in-frame ones, dropping some. The sample carries about 22,000 clones, about nine tenths recorded once. The sample comprised CD4+CD25+ Tregs sorted from PBMCs. The receptors were gathered from a human donor in good health.

This chain joins TRBV18 and TRBJ1-4, with D tentatively TRBD1 (6 bases). The CDR3 totals 16 residues. The germline V gene encodes CDR1 KGHSH and CDR2 LQKENI. The V end lost 1 base, the J end lost 4 bases, and 13 bases lay between the germline ends. This CDR3 reads CASSPQPGQYNEKLFF. CDR3 sequence (DNA): TGTGCCAGCTCACCACAACCCGGACAGTATAATGAAAAACTGTTTTTT.

This chain uses TRBV15 with TRBJ2-5; D may correspond to TRBD1 or TRBD2 (6 bases each). CDR1 is LNHNV, CDR2 YYDKDF, per germline (reference sequence). V was trimmed by 1 base and J by 5 bases, leaving 8 bases between them. The CDR3 is 13 amino acids. The CDR3 sequence: CATSRGRGETQYF. As DNA, the CDR3 is TGTGCCACCAGCAGAGGGAGGGGGGAGACCCAGTACTTC.

This chain uses TRBV5-1 with TRBJ1-4; 11 nucleotides line up with TRBD1. J gave up 7 bases and V 4 bases, and 6 bases lay outside the gene matches. The CDR3 sequence is 15 residues long. CDR1 is SGHRS, CDR2 YFSETQ, per germline. In nucleotides, the CDR3 is TGCGCCAGCAGCGCATCCGGGACAGGGGGTGAAAAACTGTTTTTT. It yields the protein CASSASGTGGEKLFF.

The chain recombines TRBV19 with TRBJ1-5; a weak D match, TRBD1 (6 bases). The CDR3 is 12 amino acids. Per germline, CDR1 LNHDA and CDR2 SQIVND (reference sequence). V shed 8 bases and J shed 6 bases, with 11 bases lying between them. CDR3 region: CASGTGIQPQHF. The CDR3 coding sequence is TGTGCCAGTGGTACAGGGATTCAGCCCCAGCATTTT.

The V gene is TRBV21-1, the J gene TRBJ2-7; the table's D call of TRBD1 was not tested on the DNA. TRBV21-1 is deemed a pseudogene. CDR3 length: 15 amino acids. The CDR3 nucleotides are TGTGCCAGCAGCCACAGGGAAAGGAGCTCCTACGAGCAGTACTTC. Translating gives CASSHRERSSYEQYF.

The J gene is TRBJ1-1, the V gene TRBV29-1, with 8 bases fitting TRBD1. This CDR3 spans 12 amino acids. After removal of 5 bases from V and 8 bases from J, the junction contained 7 bases not matched to a gene. Looked up from germline, CDR1 is SQVTM and CDR2 is ANQGSEA. CDR3 residues: CSVRPRQGEAFF. The CDR3 DNA reads TGCAGCGTTCGACCCAGACAGGGGGAAGCTTTCTTT. Full variable domain (missing parts from reference TRBV29-1 and TRBJ1-1): SAVISQKPSRDICQRGTSLTIQCQVDSQVTMMFWYRQQPGQSLTLIATANQGSEATYESGFVIDKFPISRPNLTFSTLTVSNMSPEDSSIYLCSVRPRQGEAFFGQGTRLTVV.

This clone showed up just once. The chain combines TRBV2 with TRBJ1-2; D gene ambiguous. Germline V lookup: CDR1 SNHLY, CDR2 FYNNEI. Trimming left V 4 bases short and J 1 base short, with 10 bases between. There are 14 residues in the CDR3. As DNA, the CDR3 is TGTGCCAGCAGTGCTTCGAGAAATAACTATGGCTACACCTTC. Translating it yields CASSASRNNYGYTF.

The chain couples TRBV10-3 to TRBJ2-1; the match to TRBD1 covers 11 bases. Germline V gives CDR1 ENHRY, CDR2 SYGVKD. The CDR3 spans 13 residues. V was pared by 10 bases and J by 3 bases, with 2 bases of the junction left unmatched. CDR3 sequence: CATGTGGYNEQFF. As DNA, the CDR3 is TGTGCCACCGGGACAGGGGGCTACAATGAGCAGTTCTTC.

J is TRBJ1-2 and V is TRBV5-1; tentative D call: TRBD1 (6 bases). Germline CDR1 SGHRS, CDR2 YFSETQ. V was clipped by 5 bases and J by 1 base, with 9 bases between them. This CDR3 has 13 residues. CDR3: CASRPDSNYGYTF. CDR3 nucleotide sequence: TGCGCCAGCAGGCCGGACAGTAACTATGGCTACACCTTC.

The chain has TRBV11-3 and TRBJ2-3, with D possibly being TRBD1 (5 bases). The CDR3 has 13 amino acids. The V end was cut by 5 bases, the J end by 6 bases, with 12 bases between. In germline, CDR1 is SGHNT, CDR2 YENEEA. CDR3 DNA sequence: TGTGCCAGCAGCGCGACAGAGTGGGATACGCAGTATTTT. As protein: CASSATEWDTQYF.

The chain is built from TRBV30 and TRBJ2-3; no definite D call. There are 13 residues in the CDR3. The V gene lost 3 bases and the J gene lost 1 base, with 8 bases spanning the gap. The germline gives CDR1 GTSNPN, CDR2 SVGIG (reference sequence). This chain's CDR3 is CAWRGGRTDTQYF. The CDR3 nucleotides are TGTGCCTGGAGGGGTGGCCGCACAGATACGCAGTATTTT.

This chain links TRBV4-2 with TRBJ2-7; 14 nucleotides agree with TRBD2. This CDR3 comprises 17 residues. Germline V gene lookup returns CDR1 LGHNA and CDR2 YNFKEQ. After removal of 1 base from V and 4 bases from J, the junction contained 6 bases not matched to a gene. The CDR3 coding sequence is TGTGCCAGCAGCCAAGCGGGGACTAGCGGGAGCTCATACGAGCAGTACTTC. Translated, it gives CASSQAGTSGSSYEQYF.

The CDR3 region has the DNA TGTGCCAGCGGGGTCGGGGTCGAGCAGTACTTC. Protein product: CASGVGVEQYF. The chain employs TRBV6-5 and TRBJ2-7; maybe TRBD2 (5 bases). Germline loops: CDR1 MNHEY, CDR2 SVGAGI. The CDR3 is 11 residues long. Deletions cut 8 bases from V and 6 bases from J, with 11 bases between.

J is TRBJ1-6 and V is TRBV5-1, with 12 bases aligning to TRBD1. V lost 4 bases, J lost 1 base, and 9 bases stayed unmatched. From germline, CDR1 is SGHRS and CDR2 YFSETQ. The CDR3 has 19 residues. The CDR3 here is CASSPWGTGGRSYNSPLHF. CDR3 sequence (DNA): TGCGCCAGCAGCCCGTGGGGGACAGGGGGCAGATCCTATAATTCACCCCTCCACTTT.

This chain connects TRBV18 to TRBJ2-5; D unclear. This CDR3 region has 14 residues. Germline loops: CDR1 KGHSH, CDR2 LQKENI. Trimming left V 1 base short and J 2 bases short, with 8 bases between. The CDR3: CASSPRPSQETQYF. The CDR3 DNA follows: TGTGCCAGCTCACCACGGCCGTCTCAAGAGACCCAGTACTTC.

This clone occurred once. J is TRBJ2-3 and V is TRBV7-2; no clear D gene. V lost 5 bases and J 0 bases, leaving 3 bases between the germline ends. CDR1 is SGHTA and CDR2 is FQGNSA in the germline V gene. CDR3 size: 12 residues. The chain's CDR3 is CASSISTDTQYF. The CDR3, as DNA: TGTGCCAGCAGCATAAGCACAGATACGCAGTATTTT.

The rearrangement uses TRBV21-1 and TRBJ1-6. TRBV21-1 is classified as a pseudogene. This CDR3 is 15 amino acids long. The CDR3 is CASSKFGRMGSPLHF. CDR3 nucleotide sequence: TGTGCCAGCAGCAAGTTCGGGAGGATGGGTTCACCCCTCCACTTT.

The chain carries TRBV5-1 and TRBJ1-6, with 9 nucleotides matching TRBD1. The CDR3 length is 13 residues. The ends lost 5 bases at V and 9 bases at J; junction bases unmatched: 3. Germline V lookup: CDR1 SGHRS, CDR2 YFSETQ. CDR3 DNA: TGCGCCAGCAGGACAGGGGGACCTTCACCCCTCCACTTT. Its protein product is CASRTGGPSPLHF.

The V and J genes are TRBV7-8 and TRBJ2-3, with D perhaps TRBD1 or TRBD2 (6 bases each). The CDR3 sequence is 13 residues long. Trimming took off 6 bases at V and 5 bases at J, with 12 bases between the two ends. From germline, CDR1 is SGHVS and CDR2 FQNEAQ. This CDR3 is CASSYEGGDTQYF. DNA of the CDR3: TGTGCCAGCAGTTACGAGGGGGGAGATACGCAGTATTTT.

This clone was found once. V gene TRBV2 combines with J gene TRBJ1-3; D gene uncertain. CDR3 size: 14 residues. Trimming left V 6 bases short and J 4 bases short, with 13 bases between. Germline values: CDR1 SNHLY, CDR2 FYNNEI. CDR3: CASRPPFFGNTIYF. CDR3 in DNA: TGTGCCAGCAGGCCCCCGTTCTTCGGAAACACCATATATTTT.

The rearrangement uses TRBV7-3 and TRBJ2-3, with 12 bases fitting TRBD2. The CDR3 is 15 residues long. V lost 5 bases to trimming and J lost 4 bases; unmatched junction nucleotides: 4. CDR1 and CDR2 (germline): SGHTA, FQGTGA. DNA for the CDR3: TGTGCCAGCAGCCGGACTAGCGGGATAGCAGATACGCAGTATTTT. As protein: CASSRTSGIADTQYF.

CDR3 protein: CASIGLYYEQYF. For the CDR3, the DNA is TGTGCCAGCATCGGGCTATACTACGAGCAGTACTTC. The genes are TRBV6-1 and TRBJ2-7; D is unresolved. V lost 7 bases and J 3 bases, leaving 10 bases between the germline ends. The CDR3 covers 12 residues. Germline CDR1 is MNHNS and CDR2 is SASEGT.

The genes are TRBV6-1 and TRBJ1-1; D ambiguous. Germline lookup yields CDR1 MNHNS and CDR2 SASEGT. The V end was cut by 2 bases, the J end by 5 bases, with 12 bases between. The CDR3 spans 14 residues. Written as DNA, the CDR3 is TGTGCCAGCAGTGAATTGCCCGGTGAAACTGAAGCTTTCTTT. Protein product: CASSELPGETEAFF.

The chain recombines TRBV6-1 with TRBJ1-2; the D gene is possibly TRBD1 (6 bases). Trimming stripped 2 bases from V and 4 bases from J, with 17 bases between. Germline V gene data show CDR1 as MNHNS and CDR2 as SASEGT. The length of the CDR3 is 16 residues. CDR3 residues: CASSESGQTDPYGYTF. CDR3 DNA: TGTGCCAGCAGTGAATCGGGACAAACGGATCCCTATGGCTACACCTTC.

This clone was picked up one time. The chain carries TRBV5-4 and TRBJ2-5; TRBD2 matches 12 bases. The CDR3 is 15 amino acids. From germline, CDR1 is SGHNT and CDR2 YYREEE (reference sequence). Trimming removed 3 bases from V and 3 bases from J; junction bases left unmatched: 3. The CDR3 spells CASSSRTSGEETQYF. The CDR3 region has the DNA TGTGCCAGCAGCTCGAGGACTAGCGGGGAAGAGACCCAGTACTTC. Filled out from reference TRBV5-4 and TRBJ2-5, the complete variable domain reads ETGVTQSPTHLIKTRGQQVTLRCSSQSGHNTVSWYQQALGQGPQFIFQYYREEENGRGNFPPRFSGLQFPNYSSELNVNALELDDSALYLCASSSRTSGEETQYFGPGTRLLVL.